This TCR beta chain appears in the sequencing data of a study of CD8 T cells in ankylosing spondylitis. Germline CDR1 and CDR2: LGHNT and FRNRAP. V lost 2 bases and J lost 0, with 5 bases in between. CDR3 length: 14 residues. Study results and limitations: What appeared characteristic of ankylosing spondylitis blood was a TCR beta motif of fewer than ten highly homologous variants.

MiXCR, applied by TCRdb to the 5' RACE reads, yields one record per CDR3 protein. The sample yields hundreds of thousands of distinct CDR3 sequences, 25% to 30% seen once. Notes on this clonotype: Its antigen is currently unknown.

Sequences were obtained from blood, either unsorted or a sorted T cell fraction (not recorded which). The chain employs TRBV12-5 and TRBJ2-1; D remains ambiguous. The source of this sequence is a male donor with ankylosing spondylitis. CDR3 residues: CASGLYSSYNEQFF. CDR3 DNA: TGTGCTAGTGGTTTGTACAGCTCCTACAATGAGCAGTTCTTC.